One and the same sample provided the 12 T cell receptor beta chains below, sequenced in a study of blood T cell repertoires in COVID-19. Using immunoSEQ multiplex PCR, the repertoire was profiled, and TCRdb retains in-frame clones only, with some absent. The repertoire holds about 320,000 clones, approximately 90% seen once, with 1.5% to 2% in the top ten. Sequences were obtained from peripheral blood. Receptors were obtained from a woman in her 30s with COVID-19, enrolled during active disease.

V is TRBV5-4 and J is TRBJ2-2; tentatively, D is TRBD1 (5 bases). CDR1 SGHNT and CDR2 YYREEE come from the germline V gene (reference sequence). The V end was cut by 2 bases, the J end by 4 bases, with 18 bases between. The CDR3 is made up of 17 amino acids. The CDR3 loop reads CASSFHPPQVITGELFF. CDR3 nucleotide sequence: TGTGCCAGCAGCTTCCATCCCCCACAGGTGATCACCGGGGAGCTGTTTTTT. The variable domain in full, completed from reference TRBV5-4 and TRBJ2-2, reads ETGVTQSPTHLIKTRGQQVTLRCSSQSGHNTVSWYQQALGQGPQFIFQYYREEENGRGNFPPRFSGLQFPNYSSELNVNALELDDSALYLCASSFHPPQVITGELFFGEGSRLTVL.

This rearrangement joins TRBV7-3 to TRBJ1-1; a possible D gene is TRBD1 (5 bases). V shed 2 bases and J shed 0 bases, with 10 bases lying between them. The CDR3 spans 15 residues. The germline V gene has CDR1 SGHTA and CDR2 FQGTGA. The CDR3 here is CASSLQGPMNTEAFF. The CDR3 nucleotides are TGTGCCAGCAGCTTACAGGGTCCTATGAACACTGAAGCTTTCTTT.

This clone was seen once. This chain uses TRBV6-5 with TRBJ2-5; possible D gene TRBD2, 6 bases. CDR1 MNHEY and CDR2 SVGAGI come from the germline V gene. Trimming left V 6 bases short and J 0 bases short, with 8 bases between. The CDR3 is 13 amino acids. The CDR3: CASSRDYQETQYF. The CDR3 bases are TGTGCCAGCAGCCGGGACTACCAAGAGACCCAGTACTTC.

J is TRBJ2-2 and V is TRBV12-3 or TRBV12-4, with D unclear. CDR3 size: 12 residues. V lost 6 bases and J 8 bases, leaving 10 bases between the germline ends. As DNA, the CDR3 is TGTGCCAGCAGCTTCCCCCGGGGGGAGCTGTTTTTT. Translation gives CASSFPRGELFF.

The V call is TRBV19, the J call TRBJ1-5; unclear D gene. The CDR3 sequence is 15 residues long. Germline values: CDR1 LNHDA, CDR2 SQIVND (reference sequence). Trimming removed 3 bases from V and 7 bases from J, with 16 bases in between. The CDR3 DNA sequence: TGTGCCAGTAGTATTCTCGTCGGATCCAGGCAGCCCCAGCATTTT. Amino acids: CASSILVGSRQPQHF.

The chain employs TRBV2 and TRBJ2-7; D not resolved. Germline-derived CDR1 and CDR2 are SNHLY and FYNNEI. CDR3 length: 13 residues. The chain's CDR3 is CASSDAGSSEQYV. The CDR3 DNA reads TGTGCCAGCAGTGACGCCGGGTCCTCCGAGCAGTACGTC.

The chain employs TRBV9 and TRBJ2-3, with 7 bases lining up with TRBD2. J was trimmed by 0 bases and V by 6 bases; bases with no gene match: 13. Germline V gene data show CDR1 as SGDLS and CDR2 as YYNGEE. The CDR3 has 17 residues. Here the CDR3 reads CASTRDYQLDSTDTQYF. CDR3 bases: TGTGCCAGCACCCGGGACTATCAGTTAGATAGCACAGATACGCAGTATTTT.

The rearrangement uses TRBV10-2 and TRBJ1-2, with no clear D. V lost 10 bases and J 7 bases, leaving 19 bases between the germline ends. There are 13 residues in the CDR3. Looked up from germline, CDR1 is WSHSY and CDR2 is SAAADI. In DNA form, the CDR3 reads TGCGCCACCGCTTCGGAGGGAGTAAGTGGCTACACCTTC. Protein sequence: CATASEGVSGYTF.

V and J are TRBV7-2 and TRBJ2-3, with unresolved D. The CDR3 has 12 amino acids. Trimming took off 4 bases at V and 5 bases at J, with 7 bases between the two ends. Germline assignment: CDR1 SGHTA and CDR2 FQGNSA. The CDR3 spells CASSSLVDTQYF. The CDR3 DNA reads TGTGCCAGCAGCTCCCTAGTAGATACGCAGTATTTT.

V is TRBV7-2 and J is TRBJ2-1, with TRBD2 identical over 8 bases. V shed 2 bases and J 4 bases; nucleotides not matched to a gene: 4. The CDR3 is 15 amino acids. CDR1 SGHTA and CDR2 FQGNSA come from the germline V gene. The CDR3 DNA reads as TGTGCCAGCAGCTTAACGGGGGGGCTTTACAATGAGCAGTTCTTC. It specifies CASSLTGGLYNEQFF. Looking up the rest from reference TRBV7-2 and TRBJ2-1 gives the full variable domain: GAGVSQSPSNKVTEKGKDVELRCDPISGHTALYWYRQSLGQGLEFLIYFQGNSAPDKSGLPSDRFSAERTGGSVSTLTIQRTQQEDSAVYLCASSLTGGLYNEQFFGPGTRLTVL.

The chain joins TRBV27 to TRBJ1-2, with TRBD1 as a possible D gene (5 bases). Germline loops: CDR1 MNHEY, CDR2 SMNVEV (reference sequence). Trimming shortened V by 2 bases and J by 2 bases, and 6 bases separated the two germline ends. The CDR3 contains 13 residues. CDR3 bases: TGTGCCAGCAGTTTAGACAGCAACTATGGCTACACCTTC. This translates into CASSLDSNYGYTF.

Concerning this clone itself: This is likely a read error, given that the CDR3 carries no conserved phenylalanine or tryptophan at its end. The chain carries TRBV6-5 and TRBJ2-7; 7 bases map to TRBD2. Germline V gene data show CDR1 as MNHEY and CDR2 as SVGAGI. Trimming took 8 bases from V and 1 from J; bases not matched to a gene: 2. The CDR3 totals 12 residues. The DNA of the CDR3 is TGTGCCAGCCGGACTAGTTCCTACGAGCAGTACCTC. Translation gives CASRTSSYEQYL.